The 4 T cell receptor beta chains below all came from one sample that was sequenced in a study of blood T cells in healthy people across ages. The authors ran a second PCR of roughly 7 to 11 cycles using a sample-barcoded 5' primer and a J-beta primer mix. From the 5' RACE reads, TCRdb called clonotypes with MiXCR, one entry per CDR3 protein. The repertoire has approximately 580,000 distinct CDR3 sequences, around 24% of them found once; the top ten carry approximately 10%. This sample also appeared in a second study, on T cells of mothers and their children.

Sequenced: blood. These receptors came from a boy between 10 and 17 years old in good health.

This clonotype was found a few times. The junction does not match germline at one end; this may be a read error. This rearrangement joins TRBV28 to TRBJ2-2, with a tentative D call TRBD1 (6 bases). Germline V gene data show CDR1 as MDHEN and CDR2 as SYDVKM. The CDR3 length is 13 residues. The CDR3 protein is CASPDRNSGELFF. CDR3 DNA: TGTGCCAGCCCTGACAGGAACAGCGGGGAGCTGTTTTTT.

This clonotype was recorded at least ten times. This rearrangement joins TRBV16 to TRBJ2-1; D not resolved. V dropped 0 bases and J dropped 11 bases, with 8 bases sitting between them. Germline V gene lookup returns CDR1 KGHSY and CDR2 FQNENV. The CDR3 spans 12 residues. The CDR3: CASSQSLGKQFF. In DNA, the CDR3 is TGTGCCAGCAGCCAATCGTTGGGGAAGCAGTTCTTC.

This clonotype has a handful of counts. This chain uses TRBV10-3 with TRBJ2-1, with D possibly matching TRBD2 (7 bases). The germline gives CDR1 ENHRY, CDR2 SYGVKD. This CDR3 has 13 residues. Trimming took off 7 bases at V and 7 bases at J, with 14 bases between the two ends. The CDR3 region is CAIKRGAGNEQFF. CDR3 DNA: TGTGCCATCAAACGGGGGGCAGGGAATGAGCAGTTCTTC.

This clonotype occurred once. This chain joins TRBV7-8 and TRBJ2-1; TRBD2 matches at 10 bases. V shed 2 bases, J shed 5 bases, and the junction held 3 bases outside the gene matches. Germline CDR1 SGHVS, CDR2 FQNEAQ. The CDR3 is made up of 15 amino acids. CDR3: CASSLTLAGNNEQFF. The CDR3 DNA is TGTGCCAGCAGCTTAACACTAGCGGGAAACAATGAGCAGTTCTTC.